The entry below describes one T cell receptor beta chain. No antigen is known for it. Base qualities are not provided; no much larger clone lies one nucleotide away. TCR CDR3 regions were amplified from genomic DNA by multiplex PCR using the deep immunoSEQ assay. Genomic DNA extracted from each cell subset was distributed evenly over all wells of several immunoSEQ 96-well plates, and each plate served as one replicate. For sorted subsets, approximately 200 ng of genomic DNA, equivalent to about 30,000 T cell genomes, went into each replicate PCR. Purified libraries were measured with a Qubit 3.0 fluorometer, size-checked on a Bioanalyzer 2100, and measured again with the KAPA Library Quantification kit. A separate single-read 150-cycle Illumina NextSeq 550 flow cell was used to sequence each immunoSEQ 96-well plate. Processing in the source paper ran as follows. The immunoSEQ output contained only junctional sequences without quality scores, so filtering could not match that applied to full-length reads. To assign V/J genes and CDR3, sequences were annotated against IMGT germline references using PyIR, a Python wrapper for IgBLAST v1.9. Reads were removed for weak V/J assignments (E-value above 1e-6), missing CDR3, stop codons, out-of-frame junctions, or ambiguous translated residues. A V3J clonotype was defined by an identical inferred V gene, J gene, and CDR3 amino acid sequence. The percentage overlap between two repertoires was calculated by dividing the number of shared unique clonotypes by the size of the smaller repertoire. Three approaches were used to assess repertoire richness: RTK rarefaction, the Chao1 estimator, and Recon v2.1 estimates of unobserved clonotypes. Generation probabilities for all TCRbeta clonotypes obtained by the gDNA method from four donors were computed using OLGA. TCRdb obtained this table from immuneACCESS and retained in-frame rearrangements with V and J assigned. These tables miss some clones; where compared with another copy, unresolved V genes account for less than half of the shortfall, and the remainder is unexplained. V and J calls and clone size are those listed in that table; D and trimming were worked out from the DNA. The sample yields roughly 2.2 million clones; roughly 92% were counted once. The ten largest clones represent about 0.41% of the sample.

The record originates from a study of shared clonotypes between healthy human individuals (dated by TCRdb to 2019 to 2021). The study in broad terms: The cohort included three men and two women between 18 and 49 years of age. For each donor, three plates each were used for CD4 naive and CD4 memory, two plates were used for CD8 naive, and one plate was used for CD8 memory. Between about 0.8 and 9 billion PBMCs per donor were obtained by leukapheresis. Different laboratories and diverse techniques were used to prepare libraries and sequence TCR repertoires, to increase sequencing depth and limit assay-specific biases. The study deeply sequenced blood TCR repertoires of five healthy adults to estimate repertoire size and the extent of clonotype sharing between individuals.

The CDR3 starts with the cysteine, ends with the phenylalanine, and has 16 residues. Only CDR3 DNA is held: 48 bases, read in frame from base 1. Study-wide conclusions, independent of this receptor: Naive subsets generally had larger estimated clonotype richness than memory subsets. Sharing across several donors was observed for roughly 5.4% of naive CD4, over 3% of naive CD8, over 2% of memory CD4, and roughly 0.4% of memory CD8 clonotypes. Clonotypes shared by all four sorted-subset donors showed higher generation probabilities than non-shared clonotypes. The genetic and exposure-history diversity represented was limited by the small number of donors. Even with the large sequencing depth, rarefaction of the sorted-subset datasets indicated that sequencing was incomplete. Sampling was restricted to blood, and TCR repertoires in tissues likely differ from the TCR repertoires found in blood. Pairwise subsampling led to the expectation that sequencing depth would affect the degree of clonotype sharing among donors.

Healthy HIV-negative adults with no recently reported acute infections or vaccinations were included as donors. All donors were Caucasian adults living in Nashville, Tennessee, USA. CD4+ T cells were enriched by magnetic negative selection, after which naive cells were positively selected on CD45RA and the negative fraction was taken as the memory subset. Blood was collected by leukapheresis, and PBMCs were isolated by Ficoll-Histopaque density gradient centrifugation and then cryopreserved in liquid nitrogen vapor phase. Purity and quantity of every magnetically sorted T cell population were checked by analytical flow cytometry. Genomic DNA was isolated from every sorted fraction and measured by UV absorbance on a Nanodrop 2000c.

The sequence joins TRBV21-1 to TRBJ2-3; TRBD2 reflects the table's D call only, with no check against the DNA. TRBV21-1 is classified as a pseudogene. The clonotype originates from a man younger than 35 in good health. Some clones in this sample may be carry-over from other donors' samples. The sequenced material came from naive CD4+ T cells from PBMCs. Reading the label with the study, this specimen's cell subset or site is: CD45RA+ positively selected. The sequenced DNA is TGTGCCAGCAGCAAAGTCCAGACTAGCGGCACAGATACGCAGTATTTT. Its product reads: CASSKVQTSGTDTQYF.